This entry describes one TCR beta chain. This entry comes from a study of blood T cell repertoires in COVID-19. The CDR3 runs to 18 residues. Germline V gives CDR1 SQVTM, CDR2 ANQGSEA. V was clipped by 1 base and J by 3 bases; unmatched bases: 9. Libraries were prepared by immunoSEQ multiplex PCR; TCRdb keeps only in-frame clonotypes and omits some of them. This table has 650,000 to 800,000 clones, 85% to 90% appearing once. The sample was peripheral blood. This receptor was taken from a woman under 30 with acute or convalescent COVID-19. The chain recombines TRBV29-1 with TRBJ2-2; TRBD1 agrees at 12 bases. The DNA of the CDR3 is TGCAGCGTTGAAGCCCCGGGACAGGGGGCGCCGGACACCGGGGAGCTGTTTTTT. Protein: CSVEAPGQGAPDTGELFF.